This T cell receptor beta chain was sequenced for a study of shared clonotypes between healthy human individuals. Method: immunoSEQ multiplex PCR; TCRdb's copy keeps in-frame clones and lacks some. The profile shows some 2,400,000 clones, 95% of them singletons. Only Caucasian adults living in Nashville, Tennessee made up the donor group. The V gene lost 4 bases and the J gene lost 0 bases, with 14 bases spanning the gap. The CDR3 runs 15 residues. The germline gives CDR1 SGHDT, CDR2 YYEEEE. This clonotype originated in a young man in good health. This chain uses TRBV5-6 with TRBJ2-7, with D tentatively TRBD2 (6 bases). The sample consisted of naive CD4+ T cells sorted from blood. Subset described: CD45RA+ positively selected. For the CDR3, the DNA is TGTGCCAGCAGCCCGCTGGCGGGACCCTCCTACGAGCAGTACTTC. Its protein product is CASSPLAGPSYEQYF.